These 6 T cell receptor beta chains came from one sample sequenced in a study of blood T cell repertoires in COVID-19. The protocol was immunoSEQ multiplex PCR, while the TCRdb copy is restricted to in-frame clones and leaves out a portion. The repertoire has over 70,000 clones, 75% to 90% of them found once; the top ten carry around 17%. Source material: peripheral blood. The source is a human donor in a cohort sampled during active COVID-19.

The CDR3 loop is CSGRTLGAGPGYGYTF. The CDR3 nucleotides are TGCAGCGGGCGGACCTTAGGAGCAGGGCCGGGCTATGGCTACACCTTC. The chain joins TRBV29-1 to TRBJ1-2, with D possibly matching TRBD1 (5 bases). Trimming removed 7 bases from V and 4 bases from J, with 25 bases in between. Germline V gene data show CDR1 as SQVTM and CDR2 as ANQGSEA. This CDR3 region has 16 residues. Complete variable domain (other parts from reference TRBV29-1 and TRBJ1-2): SAVISQKPSRDICQRGTSLTIQCQVDSQVTMMFWYRQQPGQSLTLIATANQGSEATYESGFVIDKFPISRPNLTFSTLTVSNMSPEDSSIYLCSGRTLGAGPGYGYTFGSGTRLTVV.

The chain is built from TRBV27 and TRBJ2-5; 9 bases are shared with TRBD1. The germline gives CDR1 MNHEY, CDR2 SMNVEV (reference sequence). The CDR3 spans 15 residues. The ends lost 4 bases at V and 3 bases at J; junction bases unmatched: 6. The CDR3 bases are TGTGCCAGCAGTTCCCGGGACAGGGTAAAAGAGACCCAGTACTTC. Translated: CASSSRDRVKETQYF.

The chain links TRBV11-2 to TRBJ1-5; 10 positions match TRBD1. The CDR3 is 16 amino acids. J gave up 7 bases and V 0 bases, and 6 bases lay outside the gene matches. Germline V lookup: CDR1 SGHAT, CDR2 FQNNGV. The CDR3 sequence: CASSLDSGQGRQPQHF. The CDR3 DNA follows: TGTGCCAGCAGCTTAGATTCGGGACAGGGGCGACAGCCCCAGCATTTT.

J is TRBJ2-7 and V is TRBV28; 11 bases align to TRBD2. The trim removed 6 bases at V and 5 bases at J, leaving 12 bases unmatched. The germline V gene encodes CDR1 MDHEN and CDR2 SYDVKM. The CDR3 has 16 residues. The CDR3 nucleotides are TGTGCCAGCAGGCCCGGAAATAGCGGGAGGGCCCACGAGCAGTACTTC. It specifies CASRPGNSGRAHEQYF.

This rearrangement joins TRBV6-6 to TRBJ1-2; 7 nucleotides line up with TRBD1. The CDR3 runs to 14 residues. V gave up 6 bases and J gave up 3 bases; unmatched junction bases: 7. Germline V gene sequence: CDR1 MNHNY, CDR2 SVGAGI (reference sequence). CDR3 in amino acids: CASRSTGADYGYTF. CDR3 nucleotides: TGTGCCAGCAGATCCACAGGGGCGGACTATGGCTACACCTTC.

The genes are TRBV19 and TRBJ2-3, with D unresolved. Germline V lookup: CDR1 LNHDA, CDR2 SQIVND (reference sequence). V was pared by 5 bases and J by 1 base, with 10 bases between. CDR3 length: 14 residues. CDR3 sequence reads: CASSAGFRTDTQYF. In DNA, the CDR3 is TGTGCCAGTAGTGCCGGGTTCCGCACAGATACGCAGTATTTT.